The clone carrying this TCR beta chain was observed many times. The germline gives CDR1 SGHAT, CDR2 FQNNGV. V was clipped by 0 bases and J by 7 bases, with 18 bases between them. This CDR3 contains 17 residues. The data derive from a study of T-cell reconstitution after alpha-beta-depleted transplantation in children. Unique molecular identifiers were built into the TCRbeta library. MiXCR, applied by TCRdb to the PCR reads, yields one record per CDR3 protein. Among about 190,000 distinct CDR3 sequences, roughly 6.8% were seen once, and the ten largest hold 3% to 3.5%. The J gene is TRBJ2-2, the V gene TRBV11-2; D may be TRBD1 (6 bases). Specimen: PBMCs from the stem cell graft donor, collected from the stem cell graft. The source is a human donor who donated a stem cell graft to a child with Wiskott-Aldrich syndrome. The CDR3 DNA is TGTGCCAGCAGCTTAGATCCCAGGGGCCCGGTCGGCGGGGAGCTGTTTTTT. As protein: CASSLDPRGPVGGELFF. The entire variable domain, with the rest obtained from reference TRBV11-2 and TRBJ2-2, is as follows: EAGVAQSPRYKIIEKRQSVAFWCNPISGHATLYWYQQILGQGPKLLIQFQNNGVVDDSQLPKDRFSAERLKGVDSTLKIQPAKLEDSAVYLCASSLDPRGPVGGELFFGEGSRLTVL.